The 4 T cell receptor beta chains presented below share a single source sample, sequenced in a study of T-cell reconstitution after alpha-beta-depleted transplantation in children. Unique molecular identifiers tagged the TCRbeta library. TCRdb redid the calling of the PCR reads with MiXCR, one entry per CDR3 protein. The sample shows 550,000 to 600,000 distinct CDR3 sequences, roughly 24% of them seen only once. This material consisted of PBMCs, mostly from graft donor cells, taken 360 days after TCRalphabeta/CD19-depleted stem cell transplant. Receptors were obtained from a boy less than two years old who had a stem cell transplant for acute myeloid leukemia, so the T cells may come from the graft donor.

Worth noting for this clonotype: It may be a read error: a sequence one base away is much more abundant. CDR3 DNA sequence: TGCAGCGCGAGTGGGGCAGGGAACTACAATGAGCAGGTCTTC. It codes for CSASGAGNYNEQVF. The chain uses TRBV29-1 and TRBJ2-1; D possibly corresponds to TRBD1 (5 bases). This CDR3 comprises 14 residues. The germline CDR1 and CDR2 sequences are SQVTM and ANQGSEA.

This clonotype was observed at least ten times. The chain has TRBV7-8 and TRBJ1-5; D remains unclear. Trimming removed 5 bases from V and 7 bases from J, with 9 bases in between. This CDR3 is built from 12 residues. The germline gives CDR1 SGHVS, CDR2 FQNEAQ. The CDR3 DNA reads as TGTGCCAGCAGCCACTCGAAGCAGCCCCAGCATTTT. It specifies CASSHSKQPQHF. Full variable domain (outside the CDR3, taken from reference TRBV7-8 and TRBJ1-5): GAGVSQSPRYKVAKRGQDVALRCDPISGHVSLFWYQQALGQGPEFLTYFQNEAQLDKSGLPSDRFFAERPEGSVSTLKIQRTQQEDSAVYLCASSHSKQPQHFGDGTRLSIL.

This clonotype was seen more than once but under ten times. V is TRBV20-1 and J is TRBJ1-6; 10 bases are shared with TRBD1. Germline-derived CDR1 and CDR2 are DFQATT and SNEGSKA (reference sequence). The CDR3 sequence is 14 residues long. DNA of the CDR3: TGCAGCGCCCGAGATGGGACAGGGGCATCACCCCTCCACTTT. This translates into CSARDGTGASPLHF.

This clonotype was seen only a few times. This rearrangement joins TRBV6-6 to TRBJ1-2; the D is unclear. V was trimmed by 6 bases and J by 3 bases, leaving 11 bases between them. Germline CDR1 is MNHNY and CDR2 is SVGAGI (reference sequence). This CDR3 region has 13 residues. CDR3: CASSRPSDYGYTF. As DNA, the CDR3 is TGTGCCAGCAGCCGACCATCGGACTATGGCTACACCTTC.